This T cell receptor beta chain was observed in a study of T cells in localized non-small cell lung cancer. Notes on the study in general: Within adjacent lung there appeared a median roughly 60 of the top 100 tumor clones.

Data came from immunoSEQ multiplex PCR; TCRdb stores just in-frame clones and leaves some out. The repertoire consists of approximately 45,000 clones, with under 90% occurring once and the leading ten covering roughly 18%. As concerns this clone: Its antigen remains unidentified.

Germline trimming cut 5 bases from V and 4 bases from J; bases unmatched to any gene: 3. This CDR3 is built from 14 residues. Germline CDR1 is LNHDA and CDR2 is SQIVND (reference sequence). The source of this sequence is a man aged 35 to 70 with stage III lung adenocarcinoma. The chain carries TRBV19 and TRBJ1-1; 11 positions match TRBD1. Sample: peripheral blood mononuclear cells, taken before any cancer treatment. The CDR3 DNA reads TGTGCCAGTAGTGTCGGGACAGGGGGCACTGAAGCTTTCTTT. As protein: CASSVGTGGTEAFF.